One and the same sample provided the 2 T cell receptor beta chains below, sequenced in a study of naive and memory T cell subsets. The beta constant-region primer was an equimolar mix of two oligonucleotides covering TRBC1 and TRBC2. Nested alpha and beta constant-region primers with the SP2 primer drove four PCR rounds on ligated cDNA. TCRdb ran MiXCR on the UMI-ligation and nested PCR reads and lists one entry per CDR3 protein. The data show about 120,000 distinct CDR3 sequences, with 36% seen just once and 0.8% to 1% held by the top ten. Material: central memory CD4+ T cells from blood. These receptors were obtained from a human donor in good health.

This chain connects TRBV20-1 to TRBJ2-7; maybe TRBD1 (6 bases). The germline V gene encodes CDR1 DFQATT and CDR2 SNEGSKA (reference sequence). This CDR3 is built from 13 residues. V was trimmed by 5 bases and J by 2 bases, leaving 13 bases between them. CDR3 sequence: CSAYLQGTYEQYF. The CDR3 DNA is TGCAGTGCTTATTTACAGGGTACCTACGAGCAGTACTTC.

The chain links TRBV6-1 to TRBJ2-4; 13 positions match TRBD2. CDR1 and CDR2 from the germline V gene are MNHNS and SASEGT. The V and J ends lost 1 base and 8 bases, in that order; junction bases with no gene match: 5. The CDR3 has 16 residues. The CDR3 here is CASSEGRTSGRDIQYF. The CDR3 DNA reads TGTGCCAGCAGTGAAGGGAGGACTAGCGGGAGAGACATTCAGTACTTC.